This T cell receptor beta chain originates from a study of T cell responses to AZD1222 COVID-19 vaccine. Clones were sequenced by immunoSEQ multiplex PCR, and TCRdb holds only the in-frame ones, with some missing. This table holds about 150,000 clones, about nine tenths found once. V was shortened by 4 bases and J by 4 bases, with 23 bases between the two germline ends. The length of the CDR3 is 18 residues. CDR1 is MDHEN, CDR2 SYDVKM, per germline. The chain has TRBV28 and TRBJ1-3; maybe TRBD1 (5 bases). Material: peripheral blood, obtained 28 days after the second AZD1222 dose. The TCR comes from an adult who received the AZD1222 COVID-19 vaccine. DNA for the CDR3: TGTGCCAGCAGTTCCCCCTGGGGGAAGGGCCAAGGCGGAAACACCATATATTTT. Translated, it gives CASSSPWGKGQGGNTIYF.